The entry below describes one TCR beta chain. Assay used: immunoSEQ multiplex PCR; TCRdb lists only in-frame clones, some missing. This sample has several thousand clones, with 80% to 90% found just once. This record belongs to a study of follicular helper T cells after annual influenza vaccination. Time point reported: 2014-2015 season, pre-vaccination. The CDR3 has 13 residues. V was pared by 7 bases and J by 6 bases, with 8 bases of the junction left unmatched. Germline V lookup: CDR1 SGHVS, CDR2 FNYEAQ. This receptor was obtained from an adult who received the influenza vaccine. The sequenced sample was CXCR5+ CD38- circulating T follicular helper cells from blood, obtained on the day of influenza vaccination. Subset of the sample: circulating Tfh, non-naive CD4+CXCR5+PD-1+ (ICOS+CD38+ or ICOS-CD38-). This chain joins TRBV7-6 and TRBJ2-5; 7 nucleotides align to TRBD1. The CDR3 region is CASNIARGKTQYF. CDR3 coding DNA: TGTGCCAGCAACATCGCCAGGGGGAAGACCCAGTACTTC.